Each of the 22 T cell receptor beta chains below was sequenced from the same sample in a study of monozygotic twins with inflammatory bowel disease. One entry per CDR3 protein, without DNA, is what TCRdb gives after re-calling the 5' RACE reads. The clone table shows some 330,000 distinct CDR3 sequences, with the ten largest holding about 5%. The sequenced sample was blood. The receptors derive from a human donor with ulcerative colitis or Crohn's disease, or a healthy co-twin of an affected twin (not recorded which).

This chain connects TRBV9 to TRBJ2-2. This CDR3 is built from 14 residues. The germline CDR1 and CDR2 sequences are SGDLS and YYNGEE. The CDR3 region is CASSVDGSTGELFF.

This chain links TRBV19 with TRBJ1-5. The CDR3 totals 14 residues. The germline V gene encodes CDR1 LNHDA and CDR2 SQIVND (reference sequence). CDR3 loop: CASSIVRSNQPQHF.

J is TRBJ2-1 and V is TRBV6-5. CDR3 length: 18 residues. Per germline, CDR1 MNHEY and CDR2 SVGAGI. The chain's CDR3 is CASSYAEPIASSYNEQFF.

The gene calls are TRBV24-1 and TRBJ2-1; TCRdb gives TRBD2 as the D gene, but with no DNA this cannot be confirmed. The germline gives CDR1 KGHDR, CDR2 SFDVKD. The CDR3 is 17 residues long. The CDR3 region is CATSDFGTSGVYNEQFF.

The rearrangement joins TRBV19 to TRBJ2-7; TCRdb's assignment of TRBD1 cannot be checked, as there is no DNA. Germline-derived CDR1 and CDR2 are LNHDA and SQIVND (reference sequence). The CDR3 extends over 13 amino acids. CDR3 in amino acids: CASSSTGRNEQYF.

The genes are TRBV5-6 and TRBJ2-4; TCRdb returns TRBD1, unconfirmable since there is no DNA. The CDR3 spans 13 residues. Germline values: CDR1 SGHDT, CDR2 YYEEEE. This CDR3 reads CASSSRGVDIQYF.

The V call is TRBV30, the J call TRBJ2-5; TCRdb designates TRBD1, a call that cannot be tested without DNA. CDR1 GTSNPN and CDR2 SVGIG come from the germline V gene (reference sequence). There are 11 residues in the CDR3. The CDR3 protein is CAWSGGETQYF.

The chain employs TRBV28 and TRBJ1-3. The germline V gene has CDR1 MDHEN and CDR2 SYDVKM. The CDR3 has 12 amino acids. The CDR3 is CASSFLGNTIYF.

This chain joins TRBV27 and TRBJ1-5; with no DNA, the TCRdb D assignment of TRBD1 cannot be verified. The CDR3 has 14 residues. Germline loops: CDR1 MNHEY, CDR2 SMNVEV (reference sequence). The CDR3: CASSLQGFNQPQHF.

The chain uses TRBV29-1 and TRBJ1-1. Germline-derived CDR1 and CDR2 are SQVTM and ANQGSEA. The CDR3 totals 13 residues. This CDR3 is CSVISAANTEAFF.

V is TRBV7-2 and J is TRBJ1-5; the TRBD1 assignment by TCRdb is unverifiable without DNA. The CDR3 runs to 15 residues. The germline V gene encodes CDR1 SGHTA and CDR2 FQGNSA. The CDR3 spells CASSSQGSFHQPQHF.

V is TRBV6-2 or TRBV6-3 and J is TRBJ2-3; TCRdb's D call, TRBD2, is unchecked because there is no DNA. Germline V gives CDR1 MNHEY, CDR2 SVGEGT. The CDR3 extends over 15 amino acids. The CDR3 here is CASSYGLAGGDTQYF.

This chain connects TRBV12-3 or TRBV12-4 to TRBJ2-1; TCRdb's D gene call, TRBD2, goes unchecked for lack of DNA. This CDR3 is built from 20 residues. CDR3 sequence: CASSLFGRGLAGGITVEQFF.

CDR3 in amino acids: CASSSVPGPMGGYTF. The chain has TRBV7-2 and TRBJ1-2; TCRdb lists TRBD1, though no DNA is available to test this call. There are 15 residues in the CDR3. Per germline, CDR1 SGHTA and CDR2 FQGNSA. The variable domain in full, with the rest retrieved from reference TRBV7-2 and TRBJ1-2, is GAGVSQSPSNKVTEKGKDVELRCDPISGHTALYWYRQSLGQGLEFLIYFQGNSAPDKSGLPSDRFSAERTGGSVSTLTIQRTQQEDSAVYLCASSSVPGPMGGYTFGSGTRLTVV.

The chain uses TRBV20-1 and TRBJ2-7. The CDR3 runs to 11 residues. Germline V lookup: CDR1 DFQATT, CDR2 SNEGSKA (reference sequence). The CDR3 sequence: CSAPDLYEQYF.

The genes are TRBV6-5 and TRBJ1-2. The CDR3 extends over 15 amino acids. Germline V gives CDR1 MNHEY, CDR2 SVGAGI. The CDR3 region is CASSYSGDRVYGYTF.

This chain uses TRBV6-2 or TRBV6-3 with TRBJ2-1; TCRdb picks TRBD2, but there is no DNA to check that call. Per germline, CDR1 MNHEY and CDR2 SVGEGT. The CDR3 length is 14 residues. The CDR3 sequence: CASSLTGTSGAQFF.

The rearrangement uses TRBV12-3 or TRBV12-4 and TRBJ2-7; TCRdb's D call of TRBD1 is untestable without DNA. The CDR3 runs 16 residues. CDR3 loop: CASSSNRGLGTYEQYF.

The gene calls are TRBV7-9 and TRBJ1-6; TCRdb gives TRBD1 as the D gene, but with no DNA this cannot be confirmed. CDR1 SEHNR and CDR2 FQNEAQ come from the germline V gene (reference sequence). The CDR3 is 14 amino acids. CDR3 loop: CASSSTGLYSPLHF.

V gene TRBV20-1 combines with J gene TRBJ2-7; with no DNA, the TCRdb D assignment of TRBD2 cannot be verified. Germline V gene sequence: CDR1 DFQATT, CDR2 SNEGSKA (reference sequence). The length of the CDR3 is 15 residues. The CDR3 is CSASSQDHNPYEQYF.

The V gene is TRBV6-1, the J gene TRBJ2-1. The CDR3 runs to 13 residues. Germline CDR1 and CDR2: MNHNS and SASEGT. CDR3 residues: CASSDEGYNEQFF.

This rearrangement joins TRBV6-2 or TRBV6-3 to TRBJ2-3; TCRdb designates TRBD1, a call that cannot be tested without DNA. The CDR3 runs 15 residues. Germline V lookup: CDR1 MNHEY, CDR2 SVGEGT. This CDR3 reads CASKDRGGSTDTQYF.